The rows below give T cell receptor beta chains drawn from one sample of a study of a mutant IDH1 vaccine in newly diagnosed glioma. The table came from immunoSEQ multiplex PCR; TCRdb's copy has only in-frame clones and leaves some out. The sample lists about 38,000 clones; roughly 92% were seen once. This specimen was PBMCs, taken from a glioma patient treated with radiotherapy, temozolomide or both. The receptors were gathered from a man aged 18 to 29 with glioma. The CDR3 runs from the conserved cysteine through the conserved F or W.

V gene	J gene	CDR3 protein
TRBV7-8	TRBJ1-4	CASSFGSKTNEKLFF
TRBV7-9	TRBJ2-2	CASTWGLYTGELFF
TRBV5-1	TRBJ1-1	CASSSSNTEAFF
TRBV5-1	TRBJ1-6	CASSLGISGSPLHF
TRBV19	TRBJ1-2	CASSIGDPPLRGYTF
TRBV29-1	TRBJ2-1	CSVGLATHNEQFF
TRBV10-1	TRBJ2-5	CASSEAKGPRRLETQYF
TRBV6-6	TRBJ1-2	CASSLADNYGYTF
TRBV30	TRBJ2-7	CAWREGRGLEEQYF
TRBV6-6	TRBJ1-5	CASSYSSKSSNQPQHF
TRBV28	TRBJ1-2	CASSSQGHNYGYTF
TRBV7-9	TRBJ2-7	CASSLVGGTYEQYF
TRBV6-1	TRBJ1-4	CASSEYYLAEKLFF
TRBV27	TRBJ1-2	CASSLGVSYGYTF
TRBV5-1	TRBJ2-2	CASRAGGNTGELFF
TRBV5-1	TRBJ2-2	CASSLDWNTGELFF
TRBV10-2	TRBJ2-3	CASSEYDTQYF
TRBV5-6	TRBJ1-1	CASSLGAGRNTEAFF
TRBV4-1	TRBJ2-1	CASARDFSYNEQFF
TRBV7-8	TRBJ2-7	CASSPRTSGSTYEQYF
TRBV15	TRBJ1-5	CATSRGTVKPQHF
TRBV5-6	TRBJ2-7	CASSLQAEQYF
TRBV30	TRBJ1-3	CAWSTAEVWGGNTIYF
TRBV30	TRBJ2-7	CAWSPPDRVYEQYF
TRBV6-5	TRBJ2-7	CASSFGVRSYEQYF
TRBV7-9	TRBJ2-2	CASSRTTGELFF
TRBV30	TRBJ2-5	CAWSVVGLAEGQETQYF
TRBV7-2	TRBJ1-1	CASSLQVNTEAFF
TRBV4-1	TRBJ2-2	CASSLRTGANTGELFF
TRBV25-1	TRBJ2-3	CASSDPGRVGDTQYF
TRBV30	TRBJ1-1	CAWSTGRNTEAFF
TRBV5-1	TRBJ1-1	CASSSPGFPRGTEAFF
TRBV27	TRBJ1-1	CASSYRENTEAFF
TRBV28	TRBJ2-3	CASSKISTDTQYF
TRBV30	TRBJ1-1	CAWSALMGLKNEAFF
TRBV4-1	TRBJ2-7	CASSQSSGYEQYF
TRBV5-1	TRBJ2-6	CASSFGSGANVLTF
TRBV4-3	TRBJ2-7	CASSSDRGGSYEQYF
TRBV7-2	TRBJ2-7	CASSPESVDRGREQYF
TRBV5-6	TRBJ1-3	CASSFHISGNTIYF
TRBV6-6	TRBJ2-7	CASSNTLAGGSGEQYF